The 17 T cell receptor beta chains given below trace back to one sample, sequenced in a study of blood T cell repertoires in COVID-19. Clones were read by immunoSEQ multiplex PCR, and TCRdb kept only the in-frame ones, dropping some. The sample has hundreds of thousands of clones, around 89% seen once. The specimen was peripheral blood. These receptors originate from a woman aged 25 to 45 with acute or convalescent COVID-19.

This clone was picked up one time. The J gene is TRBJ2-2, the V gene TRBV7-9; D unclear. Trimming cost V 2 bases and J 5 bases, with 9 bases left between them. CDR1 and CDR2 from the germline V gene are SEHNR and FQNEAQ (reference sequence). This CDR3 contains 14 residues. The CDR3 is CASSLWASTGELFF. The CDR3 coding sequence is TGTGCCAGCAGCTTATGGGCCTCTACCGGGGAGCTGTTTTTT.

The J gene is TRBJ1-6, the V gene TRBV2, with D maybe TRBD1 (5 bases). Germline CDR1 SNHLY, CDR2 FYNNEI. V shed 3 bases and J shed 6 bases, with 15 bases lying between them. The CDR3 is made up of 16 amino acids. CDR3 protein: CASSETSTDSNSPLHF. The CDR3 coding sequence is TGTGCCAGCAGTGAGACAAGCACCGACAGTAATTCACCCCTCCACTTT.

The V call is TRBV6-5, the J call TRBJ1-4, with 10 bases that match TRBD1. In germline, CDR1 is MNHEY, CDR2 SVGAGI. The CDR3 is made up of 16 amino acids. J was trimmed by 5 bases and V by 4 bases; bases with no gene match: 7. The CDR3, as DNA: TGTGCCAGCAGTTCTCTAAGGGACAGGGGAAATGAAAAACTGTTTTTT. It specifies CASSSLRDRGNEKLFF.

The genes are TRBV6-1 and TRBJ1-1; D possibly corresponds to TRBD1 (6 bases). The CDR3 runs 15 residues. V was pared by 2 bases and J by 5 bases, with 15 bases between. Germline V CDR1 and CDR2: MNHNS, SASEGT. The CDR3 spells CASSELRVQGTEAFF. The CDR3 bases are TGTGCCAGCAGTGAATTGAGGGTTCAGGGGACTGAAGCTTTCTTT.

The chain is built from TRBV21-1 and TRBJ2-7; the table's D call of TRBD1 was not tested on the DNA. TRBV21-1 is listed as a pseudogene. The length of the CDR3 is 13 residues. CDR3 DNA sequence: TGTGCCAGCAGACCTACAGGGTACTACGAGCAGTACTTC. Protein: CASRPTGYYEQYF.

For the CDR3, the DNA is TGCGCCAGCAGCGTGACTAGCGGGGGGTCTAGCCCCTACGAGCAGTACTTC. The encoded protein is CASSVTSGGSSPYEQYF. The rearrangement uses TRBV4-1 and TRBJ2-7; 13 bases are shared with TRBD2. The length of the CDR3 is 17 residues. Germline V lookup: CDR1 MGHRA, CDR2 YSYEKL. Unmatched junction bases numbered 9, after V lost 5 bases and J lost 2 bases.

The rearrangement joins TRBV5-1 to TRBJ1-6; the match to TRBD1 covers 10 bases. J gave up 7 bases and V 3 bases, and 7 bases lay outside the gene matches. CDR3 length: 16 amino acids. Per germline, CDR1 SGHRS and CDR2 YFSETQ. Written as DNA, the CDR3 is TGCGCCAGCAGCTGGATTTCGGGACAGGGGAATTCACCCCTCCACTTT. Protein sequence: CASSWISGQGNSPLHF.

This chain uses TRBV6-6 with TRBJ1-1; TRBD1 aligns across 7 bases. The CDR3 contains 13 residues. V trimming: 2 bases; J trimming: 5 bases; junction bases outside the gene matches: 2. Germline V gene lookup returns CDR1 MNHNY and CDR2 SVGAGI (reference sequence). CDR3 loop: CASSYPDRTEAFF. In DNA form, the CDR3 reads TGTGCCAGCAGTTACCCGGACAGGACTGAAGCTTTCTTT.

V and J are TRBV12-3 or TRBV12-4 and TRBJ2-7; tentative D call: TRBD1 (5 bases). The CDR3 covers 12 residues. The ends were cut back, 4 bases at V and 9 bases at J, with 13 bases in the middle. The CDR3 nucleotides read TGTGCCAGCAGTTCAATCAGGGCAGGGCAGTACTTC. Its translation is CASSSIRAGQYF.

The chain combines TRBV7-9 with TRBJ2-1, with 11 bases lining up with TRBD2. Germline V gives CDR1 SEHNR, CDR2 FQNEAQ (reference sequence). This CDR3 has 16 residues. Losses at the gene ends were 5 bases for V and 4 bases for J; bases not matched to a gene: 7. The CDR3 nucleotides read TGTGCCAGCAGCATAATAGCGGGGGGGTCTTACAATGAGCAGTTCTTC. Residues: CASSIIAGGSYNEQFF.

The chain employs TRBV20-1 and TRBJ1-6; D is uncertain. CDR3 length: 16 amino acids. The V gene lost 3 bases and the J gene lost 3 bases, with 15 bases spanning the gap. The germline CDR1 and CDR2 sequences are DFQATT and SNEGSKA (reference sequence). In nucleotides, the CDR3 is TGCAGTGCTAGTGATCAACAGACAAACTATAATTCACCCCTCCACTTT. Translated: CSASDQQTNYNSPLHF.

The sample holds one count of this clone. The J gene is TRBJ1-1, the V gene TRBV9, with D possibly matching TRBD1 (5 bases). This CDR3 is 13 amino acids long. Trimming shortened V by 4 bases and J by 5 bases, and 12 bases separated the two germline ends. Per the germline V gene, CDR1 is SGDLS and CDR2 is YYNGEE. CDR3 coding DNA: TGTGCCAGCAGCCCCTGGGGGGGAACTGAAGCTTTCTTT. This encodes CASSPWGGTEAFF.

This clone appeared a single time. The V call is TRBV5-6, the J call TRBJ1-6; 7 bases are a match to TRBD1. CDR1 and CDR2 from the germline V gene are SGHDT and YYEEEE. V lost 0 bases, J lost 9 bases, and 9 bases stayed unmatched. This CDR3 has 16 residues. DNA of the CDR3: TGTGCCAGCAGCTTGGCCCTCCCAGGGGGTGGTTCACCCCTCCACTTT. Encoded protein: CASSLALPGGGSPLHF. Filled out from reference TRBV5-6 and TRBJ1-6, the complete variable domain reads DAGVTQSPTHLIKTRGQQVTLRCSPKSGHDTVSWYQQALGQGPQFIFQYYEEEERQRGNFPDRFSGHQFPNYSSELNVNALLLGDSALYLCASSLALPGGGSPLHFGNGTRLTVT.

The chain is built from TRBV7-9 and TRBJ1-1; D gene unclear. The CDR3 has 14 amino acids. Germline V gene data show CDR1 as SEHNR and CDR2 as FQNEAQ (reference sequence). The V and J ends lost 4 bases and 1 base respectively, with 10 bases between them. This CDR3 reads CASSSSTPNTEAFF. CDR3 coding DNA: TGTGCCAGCAGCTCTAGTACACCGAACACTGAAGCTTTCTTT. Variable domain in full (rest from reference TRBV7-9 and TRBJ1-1): DTGVSQNPRHKITKRGQNVTFRCDPISEHNRLYWYRQTLGQGPEFLTYFQNEAQLEKSRLLSDRFSAERPKGSFSTLEIQRTEQGDSAMYLCASSSSTPNTEAFFGQGTRLTVV.

V usage is TRBV24-1 and J usage is TRBJ2-1, with 9 positions matching TRBD2. The CDR3 is 17 amino acids. V gave up 6 bases and J gave up 8 bases; unmatched junction bases: 16. CDR1 is KGHDR and CDR2 is SFDVKD in the germline V gene. The CDR3 bases are TGTGCCACCAGTTCTGGGCTGTTGGCGGGGGGGTTATATGAGCAGTTCTTC. It yields the protein CATSSGLLAGGLYEQFF.

The chain carries TRBV7-2 and TRBJ2-7, with D possibly TRBD1 on 7 matching bases. CDR1 is SGHTA, CDR2 FQGNSA, per germline. The CDR3 sequence is 11 residues long. The CDR3 loop is CASAGGYEQYF. CDR3 nucleotide sequence: TGTGCTAGTGCAGGGGGGTACGAGCAGTACTTC.

The CDR3 DNA reads as TGTGCCAGCAGCTCCGACTGGAGCCAAGAGACCCAGTACTTC. Protein: CASSSDWSQETQYF. V is TRBV7-2 and J is TRBJ2-5; no reliable D call. The V end was cut by 4 bases, the J end by 1 base, with 10 bases between. Germline values: CDR1 SGHTA, CDR2 FQGNSA. CDR3 length equals 14 residues.